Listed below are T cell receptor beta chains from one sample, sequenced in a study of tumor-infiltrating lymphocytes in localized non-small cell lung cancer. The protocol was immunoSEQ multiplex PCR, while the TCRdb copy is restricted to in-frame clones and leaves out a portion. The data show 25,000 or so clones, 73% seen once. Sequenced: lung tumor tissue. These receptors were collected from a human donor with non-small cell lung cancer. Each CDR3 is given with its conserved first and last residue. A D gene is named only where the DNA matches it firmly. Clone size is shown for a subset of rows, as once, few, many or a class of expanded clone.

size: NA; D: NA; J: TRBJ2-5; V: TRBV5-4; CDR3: CASSLGSTEPQETQYF; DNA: TGTGCCAGCAGCTTGGGATCGACAGAACCTCAAGAGACCCAGTACTTC
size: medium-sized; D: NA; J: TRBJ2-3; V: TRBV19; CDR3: CASSTGGQQYF; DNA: TGTGCCAGTAGTACTGGGGGCCAGCAGTATTTT
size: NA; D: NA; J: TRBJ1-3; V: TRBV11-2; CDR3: CASSLEPGNTIYF; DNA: TGTGCCAGCAGCTTAGAACCTGGAAACACCATATATTTT
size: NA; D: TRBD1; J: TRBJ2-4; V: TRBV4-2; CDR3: CASSQDWDRVNIQYF; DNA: TGTGCCAGCAGCCAAGATTGGGACAGGGTAAACATTCAGTACTTC
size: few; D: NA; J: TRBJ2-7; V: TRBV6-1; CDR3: CASSEAEGSSYEQYF; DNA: TGTGCCAGCAGTGAAGCTGAGGGCAGCTCCTACGAGCAGTACTTC
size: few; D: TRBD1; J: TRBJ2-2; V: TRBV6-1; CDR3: CASSEEDRGSGELFF; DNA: TGTGCCAGCAGTGAAGAAGACAGGGGTTCCGGGGAGCTGTTTTTT
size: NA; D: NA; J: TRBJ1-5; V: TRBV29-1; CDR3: CSVEQDQTGPQHF; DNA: TGCAGCGTGGAACAAGACCAGACAGGCCCCCAGCATTTT
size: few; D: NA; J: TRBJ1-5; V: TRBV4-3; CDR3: CASSQQLNQPQHF; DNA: TGCGCCAGCAGCCAGCAACTGAATCAGCCCCAGCATTTT
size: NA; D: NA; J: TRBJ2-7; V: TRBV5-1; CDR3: CASSFSTVSYEQYF; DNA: TGCGCCAGCAGCTTTAGTACAGTCTCCTACGAGCAGTACTTC
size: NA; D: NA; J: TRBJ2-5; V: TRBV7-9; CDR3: CASSYGGNQETQYF; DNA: TGTGCCAGCAGCTACGGGGGTAACCAAGAGACCCAGTACTTC
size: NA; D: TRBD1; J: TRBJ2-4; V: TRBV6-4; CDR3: CASSSTGQENIQYF; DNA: TGTGCCAGCAGTTCGACAGGGCAGGAGAACATTCAGTACTTC
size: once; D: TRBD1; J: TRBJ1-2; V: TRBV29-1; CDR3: CSALRDSTDGYTF; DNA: TGCAGCGCATTACGGGACAGCACGGATGGCTACACCTTC
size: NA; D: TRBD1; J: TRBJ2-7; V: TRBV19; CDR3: CASSLDWTGYLKEQYF; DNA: TGTGCCAGTAGCCTCGACTGGACAGGATATTTGAAGGAGCAGTACTTC
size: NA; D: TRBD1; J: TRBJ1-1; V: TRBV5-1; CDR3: CASSRGQGGTEAFF; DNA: TGCGCCAGCAGCCGGGGACAGGGAGGGACTGAAGCTTTCTTT
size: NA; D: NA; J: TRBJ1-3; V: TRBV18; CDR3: CASSPSGLSGNTIYF; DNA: TGTGCCAGCTCACCATCGGGCCTCTCTGGAAACACCATATATTTT
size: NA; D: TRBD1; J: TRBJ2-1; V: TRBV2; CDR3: CASVGQISYNEQFF; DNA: TGTGCCAGCGTGGGACAGATCTCCTACAATGAGCAGTTCTTC
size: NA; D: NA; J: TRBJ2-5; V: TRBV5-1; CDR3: CASSLGSGQTQETQYF; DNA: TGCGCCAGCAGCTTGGGATCAGGACAGACCCAAGAGACCCAGTACTTC
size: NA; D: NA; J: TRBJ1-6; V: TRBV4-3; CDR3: CASSPSSYNSPLHF; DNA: TGCGCCAGCAGCCCGAGCTCCTATAATTCACCCCTCCACTTT
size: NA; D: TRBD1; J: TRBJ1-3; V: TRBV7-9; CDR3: CASSKQGAAGNTIYF; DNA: TGTGCCAGCAGCAAACAGGGGGCGGCTGGAAACACCATATATTTT
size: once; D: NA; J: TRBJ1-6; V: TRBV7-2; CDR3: CASSLERRYYLHF; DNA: TGTGCCAGCAGCTTAGAGCGGAGATATTACCTCCACTTT
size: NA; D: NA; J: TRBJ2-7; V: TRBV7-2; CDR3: CASSLLYEQYF; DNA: TGTGCCAGCAGCCTTCTCTACGAGCAGTACTTC
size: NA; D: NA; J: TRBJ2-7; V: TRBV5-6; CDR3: CASSLTSYEQYF; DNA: TGTGCCAGCAGCTTAACCTCCTACGAGCAGTACTTC
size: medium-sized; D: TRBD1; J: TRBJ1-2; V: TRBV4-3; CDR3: CASSQSTLFQGANGYGYTF; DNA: TGCGCCAGCAGCCAATCTACCCTATTCCAGGGGGCTAATGGCTATGGCTACACCTTC
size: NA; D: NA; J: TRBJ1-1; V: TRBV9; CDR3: CASSVGATTEAFF; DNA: TGTGCCAGCAGCGTAGGGGCGACCACTGAAGCTTTCTTT
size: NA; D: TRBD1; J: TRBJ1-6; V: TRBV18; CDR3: CASSRGQGKNSPLHF; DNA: TGTGCCAGCTCTCGCGGACAGGGAAAGAATTCACCCCTCCACTTT
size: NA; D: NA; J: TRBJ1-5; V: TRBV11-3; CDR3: CASSLAGPQPQHF; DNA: TGTGCCAGCAGCTTGGCAGGCCCCCAGCCCCAGCATTTT
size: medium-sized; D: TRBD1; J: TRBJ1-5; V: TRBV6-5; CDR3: CASNDRVGQPQHF; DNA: TGTGCCAGCAACGACAGGGTGGGTCAGCCCCAGCATTTT